This paragraph reports one TCR beta chain. The sample comes from a study of OX40 agonist ivuxolimab in advanced cancers. Study as a whole: Patients treated during dose escalation were battling hepatocellular carcinoma, melanoma, renal cell or head and neck cancer.

Trimming removed 3 bases at V and 4 bases at J, with 12 bases between. CDR3 size: 14 residues. From germline, CDR1 is MNHEY and CDR2 SVGAGI. This table comes from immunoSEQ multiplex PCR, and its TCRdb copy is limited to in-frame clones, with some not included. The table records 65,000 to 80,000 clones, approximately 83% of them present only once. This TCR was sampled from an adult with an advanced solid tumor such as melanoma, head and neck, liver or kidney cancer. The chain carries TRBV6-5 and TRBJ1-2; D perhaps matches TRBD1 (5 bases). The source material was CD4+ or CD8+ T cells sorted from blood, sampled in a trial of the OX40 agonist ivuxolimab. DNA for the CDR3: TGTGCCAGCAGTTATCTGGGGGTTGGCTATGGCTACACCTTC. This sequence encodes CASSYLGVGYGYTF.